This record concerns one TCR beta chain sequence. Its binding antigen is unknown. There are no base qualities to consult, and no much larger clone falls within one base. Other DNA sequences in the sample encode the same CDR3. TCRbeta CDR3 regions were amplified from genomic DNA by means of the immunoSEQ Assay, a bias-controlled multiplex PCR. Per the source publication's procedure: Nucleated cell counts per sample were estimated from amplification of reference gene primers within the assay. To quantify the absolute abundance of each unique TCRbeta CDR3 rearrangement, sequence reads were collapsed and filtered. Productive Simpson clonality was computed per sample as the square root of Simpson's diversity index over productive rearrangements. TCRdb limited this immuneACCESS table to in-frame rearrangements with V and J called. A share of clones is missing; checked studies link under half to unresolved V genes, and the rest is unexplained. V, J and clone size are taken as reported in that table, and D and trimming were inferred from the DNA itself. The sample table contains fewer than 95,000 clones; only one count was recorded for 90% of them. 0.65% to 0.95% of the sample comes from the top ten.

The data stem from a study of blood T cell repertoires in COVID-19 (TCRdb year 2020). For context, the study as a whole: Samples from collaborators originated in the United States, Italy and Spain and spanned both the acute and convalescent phases of COVID-19. The repertoires were made available in a free public database intended to serve as a resource for research on the immune response to SARS-CoV-2. The sample metadata nearly always contained a de-identified subject ID, COVID-19 status, age in years and sex. Subjects who had been exposed to COVID-19, were actively infected with it, or had recovered from it provided the deeply sampled blood TCRbeta repertoires that made up the dataset. Samples came from the ongoing ImmuneRACE study (first 160 participants) plus 1,254 subjects from 6 global collaborators. The material from the prospective study consisted of cDNA or gDNA derived from T cells, B-cell-depleted T cells, or PBMCs. Where available, HLA class I and class II types were taken from metadata supplied by the sample provider and were not determined by assay-based typing.

Collaborating institutions collected whole blood in K2EDTA tubes following their own protocols. For TCRbeta analysis, collaborators shipped samples as frozen whole blood, isolated PBMCs, or DNA extracted from either of those sample types. CDR1 LNHNV and CDR2 YYDKDF are derived from the germline V gene (reference sequence). At the junction V is shortened by 0 bases and J by 4 bases, with 12 bases in between. Counted from cysteine to phenylalanine, this CDR3 has 15 amino acids. Left in the record is the CDR3 DNA by itself, 45 bases read in frame from the first base. Findings and caveats that apply to the study as a whole: The quantity of clinical and demographic metadata differed by source and by participant and was supplied without curation.

The sample was peripheral blood. The rearrangement combines TRBV15 with TRBJ2-5, with TRBD2 perhaps the D gene, on 6 matching bases. The clonotype was recovered from a woman older than 75 with acute or convalescent COVID-19. The DNA reads TGTGCCACCAGCAGAGATCGGAGGGGTCGAGAGACCCAGTACTTC. The translation is CATSRDRRGRETQYF.